These T cell receptor beta chains were read from a single sample in a study of blood T cell repertoires in COVID-19. TCRdb keeps only in-frame clones here, not all; method: immunoSEQ multiplex PCR. The table includes tens of thousands of clones, around 91% detected once. The sequenced sample was peripheral blood. The receptor source for this set is a man in his forties or fifties with acute or convalescent COVID-19. The CDR3 runs from the conserved cysteine through the conserved F or W. D genes are given only for firm matches. Clone size is stated in some rows and not others, as once, few, many or a class when expanded.

>NA|NA|TRBV12-3/TRBV12-4|TRBJ1-5
TGTGCCAGCAGCCCAGGGCACAATCAGCCCCAGCATTTT
CASSPGHNQPQHF
>TRBD2|once|TRBV19|TRBJ2-7
TGTGCCAGTAGTCTGGGACTAGCGGCGTTCCCCTACGAGCAGTACTTC
CASSLGLAAFPYEQYF
>NA|NA|TRBV12-3/TRBV12-4|TRBJ2-1
TGTGCCAGCACCGACAGCAACAATGAGCAGTTCTTC
CASTDSNNEQFF
>TRBD1|NA|TRBV29-1|TRBJ1-2
TGCAGCGTGGGACAGGGGGCTGGAGGCTACACCTTC
CSVGQGAGGYTF
>TRBD1|NA|TRBV3-1/TRBV3-2|TRBJ2-1
TGTGCCAGCAGCCAAGAAGGGGGCAGGGGCTCAAACCGTTCCTACAATGAGCAGTTCTTC
CASSQEGGRGSNRSYNEQFF
>NA|NA|TRBV5-1|TRBJ1-2
TGCGCCAGCAGCTTGGAAGGGGTCTTTTATGCTAACTATGGCTACACCTTC
CASSLEGVFYANYGYTF
>NA|NA|TRBV30|TRBJ2-7
TGTGCCTGGAAATCCGCGGGATTAGCCTACGAGCAGTACTTC
CAWKSAGLAYEQYF
>TRBD2|NA|TRBV24-1|TRBJ2-5
TGTGCCACCAGTCTCCCTAGCGGAGTCCAAGAGACCCAGTACTTC
CATSLPSGVQETQYF
>NA|NA|TRBV6-6|TRBJ1-3
TGTGCCAGCAGTTACCTACGAGATACCTCTGGAAACACCATATATTTT
CASSYLRDTSGNTIYF
>NA|once|TRBV11-2|TRBJ2-1
TGTGCCAGCAGCTCCCGGATGGGACAATTCTCCTACAATGAGCAGTTCTTC
CASSSRMGQFSYNEQFF
>NA|NA|TRBV6-5|TRBJ1-5
TGTGCCAGCAGCAGGAATCAGAATCAGCCCCAGCATTTT
CASSRNQNQPQHF